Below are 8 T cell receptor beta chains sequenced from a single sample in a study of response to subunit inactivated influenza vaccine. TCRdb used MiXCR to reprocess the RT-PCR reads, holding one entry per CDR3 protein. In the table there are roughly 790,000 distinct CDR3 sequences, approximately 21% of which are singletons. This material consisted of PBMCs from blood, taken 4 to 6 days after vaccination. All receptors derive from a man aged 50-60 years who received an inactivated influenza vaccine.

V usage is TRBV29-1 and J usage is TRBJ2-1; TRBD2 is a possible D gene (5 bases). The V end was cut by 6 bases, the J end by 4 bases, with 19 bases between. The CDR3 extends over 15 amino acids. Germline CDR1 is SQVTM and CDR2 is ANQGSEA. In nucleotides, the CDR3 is TGCAGCGTCACGGTAGGGCTTCGGGGATACAATGAGCAGTTCTTC. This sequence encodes CSVTVGLRGYNEQFF.

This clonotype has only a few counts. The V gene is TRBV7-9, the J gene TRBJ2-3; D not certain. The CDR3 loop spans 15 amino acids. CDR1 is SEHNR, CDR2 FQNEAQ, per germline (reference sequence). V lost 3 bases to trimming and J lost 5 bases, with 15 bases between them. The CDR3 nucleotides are TGTGCCAGCAGCTTGATACGGAAGGGCAGAGATACGCAGTATTTT. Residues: CASSLIRKGRDTQYF.

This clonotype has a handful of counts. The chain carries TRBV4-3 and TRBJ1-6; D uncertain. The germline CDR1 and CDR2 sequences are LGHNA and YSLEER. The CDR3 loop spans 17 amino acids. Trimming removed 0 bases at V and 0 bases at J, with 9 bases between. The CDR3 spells CASSQDGRSSYNSPLHF. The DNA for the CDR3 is TGCGCCAGCAGCCAAGATGGACGGAGCTCCTATAATTCACCCCTCCACTTT.

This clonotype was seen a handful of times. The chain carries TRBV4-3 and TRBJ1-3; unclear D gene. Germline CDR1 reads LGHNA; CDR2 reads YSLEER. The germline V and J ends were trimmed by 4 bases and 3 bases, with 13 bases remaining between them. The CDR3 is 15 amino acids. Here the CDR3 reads CASSRTSTGGNTIYF. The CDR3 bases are TGCGCCAGCAGCCGAACGTCGACTGGTGGAAACACCATATATTTT.

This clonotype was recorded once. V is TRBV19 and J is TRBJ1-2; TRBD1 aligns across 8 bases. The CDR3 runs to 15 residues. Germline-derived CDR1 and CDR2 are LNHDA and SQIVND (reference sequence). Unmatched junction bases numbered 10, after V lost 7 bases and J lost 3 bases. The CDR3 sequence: CASTTADRGHYGYTF. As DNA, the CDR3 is TGTGCCAGTACTACCGCCGACAGGGGTCACTATGGCTACACCTTC.

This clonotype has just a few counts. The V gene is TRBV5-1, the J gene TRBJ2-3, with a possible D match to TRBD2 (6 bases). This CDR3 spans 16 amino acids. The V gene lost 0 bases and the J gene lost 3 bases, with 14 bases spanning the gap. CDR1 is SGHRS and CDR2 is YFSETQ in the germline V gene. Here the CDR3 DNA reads TGCGCCAGCAGCTTGGACATCGCGGGGACTACAGATACGCAGTATTTT. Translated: CASSLDIAGTTDTQYF.

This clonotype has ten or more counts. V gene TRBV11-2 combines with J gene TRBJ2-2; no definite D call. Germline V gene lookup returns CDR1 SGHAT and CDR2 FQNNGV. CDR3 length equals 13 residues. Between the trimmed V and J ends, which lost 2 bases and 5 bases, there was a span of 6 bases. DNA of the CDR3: TGTGCCAGCAGCTTAAAGAGGACCGGGGAGCTGTTTTTT. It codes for CASSLKRTGELFF.

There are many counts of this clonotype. In DNA form, the CDR3 reads TGTGCCAGCAGCTCTTGGCGGGGGAAAAACATTCAGTACTTC. Translating gives CASSSWRGKNIQYF. This chain connects TRBV11-2 to TRBJ2-4; 7 positions agree with TRBD2. Germline V gene lookup returns CDR1 SGHAT and CDR2 FQNNGV. Trimming took 4 bases from V and 4 from J; bases not matched to a gene: 4. This CDR3 contains 14 residues.